This paragraph covers one T cell receptor beta chain sequence. Antigen unknown. The sample is drawn from a study of shared clonotypes between healthy human individuals. Whole-study context: The donor pool was made up of two women and three men aged 18 to 49. Each donor had three CD4 naive, three CD4 memory, two CD8 naive and one CD8 memory plate. Findings and limits, study-wide: Relative to memory subsets, naive subsets generally showed larger estimated richness.

Unmatched junction bases numbered 7, after V lost 8 bases and J lost 0 bases. Germline CDR1 is MNHEY and CDR2 is SVGAGI. The CDR3 is made up of 14 amino acids. Assay: immunoSEQ multiplex PCR; the TCRdb copy retains only in-frame clones and omits some. Counted here are 1,100,000 or so clones, around three quarters occurring once; the ten biggest clones make up about 0.52%. The V gene is TRBV6-5, the J gene TRBJ2-7; 7 bases align to TRBD2. The sequence was obtained from a man between 18 and 35 years old in good health. Some clones in this sample may be carry-over from other donors' samples. Material: memory CD4+ T cells from PBMCs. The subset here: CD45RA-negative fraction. CDR3 residues: CASRRGESSYEQYF. CDR3 DNA sequence: TGTGCCAGCCGCCGGGGGGAGAGCTCCTACGAGCAGTACTTC.